Presented here are 25 T cell receptor beta chains from one specimen sequenced in a study of shared clonotypes between healthy human individuals. Repertoires were generated with immunoSEQ multiplex PCR, while TCRdb's copy carries only in-frame clones and drops some. The sample carries around 1,100,000 clones, around three quarters recorded once. Input material: memory CD4+ T cells from PBMCs. Subset of the sample: CD45RA-negative fraction. Receptors originate from a man younger than 35 in good health. Some clones in this sample may be carry-over from other donors' samples.

Only a few counts were recorded for this clone. The rearrangement joins TRBV7-9 to TRBJ2-3; D is perhaps TRBD2 (5 bases). This CDR3 comprises 13 residues. Germline CDR1 and CDR2: SEHNR and FQNEAQ (reference sequence). The V end was cut by 5 bases, the J end by 1 base, with 7 bases between. The CDR3 nucleotides are TGTGCCAGCAGCGCAGCGGGCACAGATACGCAGTATTTT. Translation gives CASSAAGTDTQYF.

The rearrangement uses TRBV30 and TRBJ1-1; no clear D gene. In germline, CDR1 is GTSNPN, CDR2 SVGIG (reference sequence). Trimming took off 6 bases at V and 4 bases at J, with 12 bases between the two ends. The length of the CDR3 is 12 residues. In DNA form, the CDR3 reads TGTGCCTGTACCCTAGGGCCCACTGAAGCTTTCTTT. This sequence encodes CACTLGPTEAFF.

This clone occurred many times. Distinct nucleotide sequences in the sample also encode this CDR3. This chain connects TRBV7-2 to TRBJ2-1, with D perhaps matching TRBD1 or TRBD2 (6 bases each). Trimming removed 2 bases at V and 9 bases at J, with 8 bases between. The CDR3 extends over 12 amino acids. Germline V gene data show CDR1 as SGHTA and CDR2 as FQGNSA. The CDR3 nucleotides read TGTGCCAGCAGCTTACGGGGGCTTGAGCAGTTCTTC. Its translation: CASSLRGLEQFF.

This sequence joins TRBV28 and TRBJ2-3; 11 nucleotides align to TRBD2. In germline, CDR1 is MDHEN, CDR2 SYDVKM. Unmatched junction bases numbered 5, after V lost 2 bases and J lost 7 bases. The CDR3 length is 15 residues. CDR3 amino acids: CASSLTSGRVNTQYF. The CDR3 coding sequence is TGTGCCAGCAGTTTAACTAGCGGGAGAGTCAATACGCAGTATTTT.

This chain uses TRBV2 with TRBJ2-6; TRBD1 might be the D (5 bases). Germline lookup yields CDR1 SNHLY and CDR2 FYNNEI. Trimming shortened V by 4 bases and J by 0 bases, and 10 bases separated the two germline ends. The CDR3 contains 16 residues. The CDR3 protein is CASSGDSASGANVLTF. Written as DNA, the CDR3 is TGTGCCAGCAGTGGTGACAGCGCCTCTGGGGCCAACGTCCTGACTTTC. Filled out from reference TRBV2 and TRBJ2-6, the complete variable domain reads EPEVTQTPSHQVTQMGQEVILRCVPISNHLYFYWYRQILGQKVEFLVSFYNNEISEKSEIFDDQFSVERPDGSNFTLKIRSTKLEDSAMYFCASSGDSASGANVLTFGAGSRLTVL.

CDR3 sequence: CATSRRQGGDIQYF. CDR3 DNA: TGTGCCACCAGCAGGAGACAGGGAGGGGACATTCAGTACTTC. This chain links TRBV15 with TRBJ2-4; either TRBD1 or TRBD2 may fit D (7 bases each). CDR1 and CDR2 (germline): LNHNV, YYDKDF (reference sequence). Trimming stripped 3 bases from V and 8 bases from J, with 14 bases between. The CDR3 totals 14 residues.

The chain joins TRBV2 to TRBJ1-1, with D hard to call. The germline gives CDR1 SNHLY, CDR2 FYNNEI. This CDR3 is 14 amino acids long. Trimming cost V 5 bases and J 2 bases, with 12 bases left between them. The DNA of the CDR3 is TGTGCCAGCAGTTTATCGACGGTCAACACTGAAGCTTTCTTT. The encoded protein is CASSLSTVNTEAFF.

This chain links TRBV18 with TRBJ1-5; TRBD1 might be the D (5 bases). This CDR3 contains 13 residues. Germline lookup yields CDR1 KGHSH and CDR2 LQKENI. V lost 2 bases and J 7 bases, leaving 9 bases between the germline ends. The CDR3 loop reads CASSPGWDQPQHF. CDR3 bases: TGTGCCAGCTCACCAGGGTGGGACCAGCCCCAGCATTTT.

The chain uses TRBV30 and TRBJ1-5; no clear D. V was trimmed by 2 bases and J by 2 bases, leaving 7 bases between them. Germline loops: CDR1 GTSNPN, CDR2 SVGIG (reference sequence). The CDR3 extends over 13 amino acids. This CDR3 is CAWSWTGNQPQHF. The CDR3 DNA reads TGTGCCTGGAGTTGGACGGGCAATCAGCCCCAGCATTTT.

The chain carries TRBV19 and TRBJ2-3, with D tentatively TRBD2 (6 bases). The germline V gene encodes CDR1 LNHDA and CDR2 SQIVND (reference sequence). V was shortened by 5 bases and J by 4 bases, with 16 bases between the two germline ends. The CDR3 extends over 15 amino acids. As DNA, the CDR3 is TGTGCCAGTAGTTTCTCCGGGGGTTGGGCAGATACGCAGTATTTT. Its protein product is CASSFSGGWADTQYF.

A note on this clone: Distinct nucleotide sequences in the sample also encode this CDR3. V and J are TRBV29-1 and TRBJ2-3, with 10 bases matching TRBD2. Germline trimming cut 4 bases from V and 1 base from J; bases unmatched to any gene: 5. The CDR3 totals 15 residues. CDR1 and CDR2 (germline): SQVTM, ANQGSEA. CDR3 sequence: CSVGRTSGRTDTQYF. As DNA, the CDR3 is TGCAGCGTTGGTAGGACTAGCGGCCGCACAGATACGCAGTATTTT.

This chain links TRBV7-9 with TRBJ1-2; D is uncertain. The CDR3 is made up of 13 amino acids. Trimming took off 0 bases at V and 8 bases at J, with 10 bases between the two ends. Looked up from germline, CDR1 is SEHNR and CDR2 is FQNEAQ (reference sequence). DNA of the CDR3: TGTGCCAGCAGCTTAGCGACGGGATCCGGCTACACCTTC. Residues: CASSLATGSGYTF.

The J gene is TRBJ2-1, the V gene TRBV30; 9 positions match TRBD2. Germline CDR1 is GTSNPN and CDR2 is SVGIG (reference sequence). The CDR3 extends over 12 amino acids. After removal of 1 base from V and 10 bases from J, the junction contained 2 bases not matched to a gene. The CDR3 DNA follows: TGTGCCTGGAGTGCCCTAGCGGGGGAGCAGTTCTTC. Its translation is CAWSALAGEQFF.

The gene calls are TRBV15 and TRBJ2-3; D possibly uses TRBD1 or TRBD2 (6 bases each). Germline loops: CDR1 LNHNV, CDR2 YYDKDF (reference sequence). The CDR3 loop spans 15 amino acids. V dropped 3 bases and J dropped 2 bases, with 12 bases sitting between them. CDR3 DNA sequence: TGTGCCACCAGCAGGGAGGGGGAACTCACAGATACGCAGTATTTT. Protein product: CATSREGELTDTQYF.

To note about this clone: A much bigger clone sits one base away, suggesting this may be a read error. Other DNA sequences in this specimen translate into the identical CDR3. This chain uses TRBV2 with TRBJ2-7; D remains unclear. V was pared by 3 bases and J by 2 bases, with 2 bases between. CDR3 length equals 11 residues. The germline CDR1 and CDR2 sequences are SNHLY and FYNNEI. CDR3 loop: CASSETYEQYF. In nucleotides, the CDR3 is TGTGCCAGCAGTGAGACCTACGAGCAGTACTTC.

V gene TRBV25-1 combines with J gene TRBJ2-1; 16 bases fit TRBD2. This CDR3 comprises 17 residues. CDR1 and CDR2 (germline): MGHDK, SYGVNS. Trimming removed 7 bases from V and 2 bases from J; junction bases left unmatched: 5. The CDR3: CASMGLAGGNTYNEQFF. In DNA, the CDR3 is TGTGCCAGCATGGGACTAGCGGGAGGGAACACCTACAATGAGCAGTTCTTC.

A single count supports this clone. The rearrangement uses TRBV7-9 and TRBJ2-7; 7 positions agree with TRBD1. The junction had 5 bases not matched to a gene; V was cut back by 1 base and J by 2 bases. Germline assignment: CDR1 SEHNR and CDR2 FQNEAQ (reference sequence). The CDR3 has 15 amino acids. The CDR3 DNA follows: TGTGCCAGCAGCTTAGTAGGGACAGCAGCCTACGAGCAGTACTTC. Its protein product is CASSLVGTAAYEQYF.

The genes are TRBV2 and TRBJ1-1; D is undetermined. The ends were cut back, 3 bases at V and 10 bases at J, with 12 bases in the middle. This CDR3 region has 12 residues. Germline CDR1 is SNHLY and CDR2 is FYNNEI. DNA for the CDR3: TGTGCCAGCAGTGAGGAACGCGGCAGAGCTTTCTTT. Its protein is CASSEERGRAFF.

The rearrangement uses TRBV5-1 and TRBJ2-3; 10 nucleotides align to TRBD1. CDR1 and CDR2 (germline): SGHRS, YFSETQ. V was pared by 4 bases and J by 3 bases, with 8 bases of the junction left unmatched. This CDR3 contains 16 residues. This chain's CDR3 is CASSTGTGVDTDTQYF. The CDR3 coding sequence is TGCGCCAGCAGCACCGGGACAGGGGTTGATACAGATACGCAGTATTTT. Full variable domain (outside the CDR3, taken from reference TRBV5-1 and TRBJ2-3): KAGVTQTPRYLIKTRGQQVTLSCSPISGHRSVSWYQQTPGQGLQFLFEYFSETQRNKGNFPGRFSGRQFSNSRSEMNVSTLELGDSALYLCASSTGTGVDTDTQYFGPGTRLTVL.

The J gene is TRBJ2-7, the V gene TRBV19; 7 positions match TRBD1. This CDR3 is built from 15 residues. Trimming removed 5 bases from V and 5 bases from J; junction bases left unmatched: 12. CDR1 is LNHDA, CDR2 SQIVND, per germline (reference sequence). CDR3 sequence: CASSARQGLFHEQYF. Here the CDR3 DNA reads TGTGCCAGTAGTGCCCGACAGGGTTTGTTTCACGAGCAGTACTTC.

The CDR3 is CASSRGGSYNEQFF. The CDR3 DNA is TGTGCCAGCAGCCGCGGCGGGAGTTACAATGAGCAGTTCTTC. V is TRBV7-6 and J is TRBJ2-1, with 7 bases fitting TRBD2. This CDR3 comprises 14 residues. V lost 5 bases to trimming and J lost 4 bases; unmatched junction nucleotides: 5. Germline V gene lookup returns CDR1 SGHVS and CDR2 FNYEAQ.

The chain has TRBV28 and TRBJ1-5; D remains unclear. Germline CDR1 and CDR2: MDHEN and SYDVKM. Trimming shortened V by 6 bases and J by 8 bases, and 11 bases separated the two germline ends. The CDR3 consists of 12 residues. In nucleotides, the CDR3 is TGTGCCAGCAGCTTTAATCAAGAGCCCCAGCATTTT. It codes for CASSFNQEPQHF.

CDR3 DNA: TGTGCCAGCAGTTGGACAGGGGGCTCCCCCGCCACCTATGGCTACACCTTC. Translation: CASSWTGGSPATYGYTF. V usage is TRBV28 and J usage is TRBJ1-2, with 11 bases identical to TRBD1. The trim removed 4 bases at V and 4 bases at J, leaving 11 bases unmatched. In germline, CDR1 is MDHEN, CDR2 SYDVKM. The CDR3 runs 17 residues.

The chain carries TRBV5-1 and TRBJ2-3; 11 bases line up with TRBD2. In germline, CDR1 is SGHRS, CDR2 YFSETQ. This CDR3 is 16 amino acids long. Germline trimming cut 4 bases from V and 2 bases from J; bases unmatched to any gene: 6. CDR3 bases: TGCGCCAGCAGCCCCGGGACTAGCGGACACACAGATACGCAGTATTTT. Residues: CASSPGTSGHTDTQYF.

This clone appeared a few times. The V call is TRBV30, the J call TRBJ2-5; D is ambiguous. The J call is doubtful: the DNA matches TRBJ2-7 better. There are 11 residues in the CDR3. From germline, CDR1 is GTSNPN and CDR2 SVGIG (reference sequence). The CDR3 nucleotides read TGTGCCTGGAGCGACACCTACGAGCAGTACTTC. Translating it yields CAWSDTYEQYF.